The rows below give T cell receptor beta chains drawn from one sample of a study of cytomegalovirus exposure and HLA in healthy donors. This table comes from immunoSEQ multiplex PCR, and its TCRdb copy is limited to in-frame clones, with some not included. The sample comprises approximately 240,000 clones, around nine tenths of which are singletons, and about 1% rests with the top ten. The sequenced sample was PBMCs. All receptors derive from a woman between 18 and 29 years old in good health and CMV-seronegative. Both conserved end residues are part of each CDR3. D genes are given only for firm matches. Clone size is given for some rows only: seen once, a few or many times, or a class if the clone is expanded.

V: TRBV7-6
D: TRBD1
size: NA
J: TRBJ2-7
CDR3: CASSSSGGHYEQYF
DNA: TGTGCCAGCAGCTCCTCAGGGGGCCACTACGAGCAGTACTTC

V: TRBV9
D: TRBD1
size: few
J: TRBJ2-5
CDR3: CASSVGLEGAETQYF
DNA: TGTGCCAGCAGCGTAGGCCTAGAGGGGGCTGAGACCCAGTACTTC

V: TRBV11-3
D: NA
size: NA
J: TRBJ1-1
CDR3: CASSLDPGAEAFF
DNA: TGTGCCAGCAGCTTAGATCCCGGGGCTGAAGCTTTCTTT

V: TRBV6-6
D: TRBD2
size: NA
J: TRBJ2-1
CDR3: CASTYRAGGKYNEQFF
DNA: TGTGCCAGCACCTACAGGGCGGGGGGCAAGTACAATGAGCAGTTCTTC

V: TRBV4-1
D: NA
size: NA
J: TRBJ2-7
CDR3: CASSQDRGTASYEQYF
DNA: TGCGCCAGCAGCCAAGATCGGGGGACAGCCTCCTACGAGCAGTACTTC

V: TRBV2
D: TRBD1
size: NA
J: TRBJ1-6
CDR3: CASSEGGTGHNSPLHF
DNA: TGTGCCAGCAGTGAAGGAGGGACAGGGCATAATTCACCCCTCCACTTT

V: TRBV4-2
D: NA
size: NA
J: TRBJ2-7
CDR3: CASSQEASLAYEQYF
DNA: TGTGCCAGCAGCCAAGAAGCGTCCTTAGCCTACGAGCAGTACTTC

V: TRBV11-3
D: NA
size: NA
J: TRBJ2-1
CDR3: CASSSTQRHPYNEQFF
DNA: TGTGCCAGCAGTTCTACCCAGAGACACCCGTACAATGAGCAGTTCTTC

V: TRBV4-3
D: TRBD2
size: NA
J: TRBJ2-1
CDR3: CASSHHTSGSSAYNEQFF
DNA: TGCGCCAGCAGCCATCACACTAGCGGGAGTTCGGCCTACAATGAGCAGTTCTTC

V: TRBV20-1
D: NA
size: NA
J: TRBJ1-4
CDR3: CSASSGEKLFF
DNA: TGCAGTGCTAGTTCGGGTGAAAAACTGTTTTTT

V: TRBV11-2
D: TRBD2
size: NA
J: TRBJ2-7
CDR3: CASSRGGGSSYEQYF
DNA: TGTGCCAGCAGCCGGGGCGGCGGGAGCTCCTACGAGCAGTACTTC

V: TRBV5-1
D: NA
size: once
J: TRBJ2-3
CDR3: CASSQGGTDTQYF
DNA: TGCGCCAGCAGCCAGGGAGGAACAGATACGCAGTATTTT

V: TRBV6-1
D: TRBD1
size: NA
J: TRBJ2-3
CDR3: CASSEQGTGSDTQYF
DNA: TGTGCCAGCAGTGAACAGGGGACAGGATCAGATACGCAGTATTTT

V: TRBV11-3
D: TRBD2
size: NA
J: TRBJ2-5
CDR3: CASSLSGGQETQYF
DNA: TGTGCCAGCAGCTTAAGCGGGGGGCAAGAGACTCAGTACTTC

V: TRBV14
D: TRBD2
size: NA
J: TRBJ2-1
CDR3: CASSQGTSEFF
DNA: TGTGCCAGCAGCCAAGGGACTAGCGAGTTCTTC

V: TRBV7-4
D: NA
size: NA
J: TRBJ2-1
CDR3: CASSSPSPPTGRNEQFF
DNA: TGTGCCAGCAGCTCCCCTAGCCCCCCGACGGGGAGGAATGAGCAGTTCTTC

V: TRBV10-1
D: NA
size: NA
J: TRBJ1-1
CDR3: CASSGQINTEAFF
DNA: TGCGCCAGCAGTGGGCAAATAAACACTGAAGCTTTCTTT

V: TRBV27
D: TRBD1
size: once
J: TRBJ1-2
CDR3: CASFSIGQGNYGYTF
DNA: TGTGCCAGCTTTTCAATAGGACAGGGGAACTATGGCTACACCTTC

V: TRBV11-2
D: NA
size: NA
J: TRBJ1-1
CDR3: CASSFTGGTEAFF
DNA: TGTGCCAGCAGCTTTACCGGAGGGACTGAAGCTTTCTTT

V: TRBV6-1
D: NA
size: NA
J: TRBJ1-6
CDR3: CASTLGGGNSPLHF
DNA: TGTGCTAGCACCCTCGGAGGAGGGAATTCACCCCTCCACTTT

V: TRBV4-1
D: NA
size: many
J: TRBJ1-1
CDR3: CASSYRDEAFF
DNA: TGCGCCAGCAGTTACAGGGATGAAGCTTTCTTT

V: TRBV6-4
D: TRBD2
size: once
J: TRBJ2-3
CDR3: CASSDGAGDTDTQYF
DNA: TGTGCCAGCAGTGATGGAGCGGGGGACACAGATACGCAGTATTTT

V: TRBV27
D: NA
size: NA
J: TRBJ1-1
CDR3: CASSSKGVNTEAFF
DNA: TGTGCCAGCAGTTCTAAGGGGGTGAACACTGAAGCTTTCTTT

V: TRBV5-4
D: NA
size: few
J: TRBJ1-4
CDR3: CASSLGQRNEKLFF
DNA: TGTGCCAGCAGCTTGGGGCAGCGTAATGAAAAACTGTTTTTT

V: TRBV7-2
D: TRBD1
size: NA
J: TRBJ1-2
CDR3: CASSSRTGRDYGYTF
DNA: TGTGCCAGCAGCTCCCGGACAGGGAGGGACTATGGCTACACCTTC